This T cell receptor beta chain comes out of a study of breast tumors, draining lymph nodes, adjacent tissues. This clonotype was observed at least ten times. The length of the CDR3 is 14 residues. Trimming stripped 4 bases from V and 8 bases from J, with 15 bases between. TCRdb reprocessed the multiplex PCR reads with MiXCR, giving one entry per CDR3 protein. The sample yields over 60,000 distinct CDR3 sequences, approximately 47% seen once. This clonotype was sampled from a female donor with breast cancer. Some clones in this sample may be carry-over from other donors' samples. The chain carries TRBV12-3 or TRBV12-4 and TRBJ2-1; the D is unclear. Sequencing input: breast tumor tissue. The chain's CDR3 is CASSSRVGLDEQFF. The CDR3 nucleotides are TGTGCCAGCAGTTCTCGGGTAGGTTTAGATGAGCAGTTCTTC.